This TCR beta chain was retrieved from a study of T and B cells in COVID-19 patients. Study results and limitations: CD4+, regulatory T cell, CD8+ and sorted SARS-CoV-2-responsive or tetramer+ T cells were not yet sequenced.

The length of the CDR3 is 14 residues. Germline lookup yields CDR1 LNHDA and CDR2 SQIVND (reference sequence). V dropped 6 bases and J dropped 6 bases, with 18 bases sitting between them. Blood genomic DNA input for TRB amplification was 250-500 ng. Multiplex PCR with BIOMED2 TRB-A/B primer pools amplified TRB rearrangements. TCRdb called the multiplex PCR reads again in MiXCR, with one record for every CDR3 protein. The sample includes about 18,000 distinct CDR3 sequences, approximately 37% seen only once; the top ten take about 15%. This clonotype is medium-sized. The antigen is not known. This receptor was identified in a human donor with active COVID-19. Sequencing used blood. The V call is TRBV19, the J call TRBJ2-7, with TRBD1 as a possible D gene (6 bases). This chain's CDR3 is CASRLDSDGGEQYF. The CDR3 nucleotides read TGTGCCAGTAGGTTGGACAGTGATGGCGGCGAGCAGTACTTC.